These 22 T cell receptor beta chains came from one sample sequenced in a study of blood T cells in healthy people across ages. The authors ran a second PCR of about 6 to 11 cycles using a sample-barcoded 5' primer and a J-beta primer mix. Via MiXCR, TCRdb re-called the 5' RACE reads, giving one row per CDR3 protein. Here the sample spans about 1.6 million distinct CDR3 sequences, around 35% being singletons. Source material: blood. These receptors all come from a woman in her twenties or thirties in good health.

In the case of this clonotype: The germline gene is not matched at one end of the junction; a read error may be the cause. The chain recombines TRBV2 with TRBJ2-1, with a tentative D call TRBD2 (5 bases). Germline V gives CDR1 SNHLY, CDR2 FYNNEI. The CDR3 runs to 16 residues. CDR3 coding DNA: TGTGCCAGCAGTGATCACGAGGGTGTAGTCTACAATGTGCAGTTCTTC. As protein: CASSDHEGVVYNVQFF.

The chain links TRBV5-6 to TRBJ1-1; the D gene is possibly TRBD1 (6 bases). V was pared by 3 bases and J by 5 bases, with 14 bases between. This CDR3 spans 14 amino acids. Germline-derived CDR1 and CDR2 are SGHDT and YYEEEE. This CDR3 reads CASSYRDKGTEAFF. The CDR3, as DNA: TGTGCCAGCAGCTACCGGGACAAGGGGACTGAAGCTTTCTTT.

The sample holds a few counts of this clonotype. V is TRBV20-1 and J is TRBJ2-7; the match to TRBD1 covers 7 bases. CDR1 is DFQATT and CDR2 is SNEGSKA in the germline V gene (reference sequence). This CDR3 is built from 13 residues. V shed 6 bases, J shed 4 bases, and the junction held 9 bases outside the gene matches. CDR3 coding DNA: TGCAGTGCCGCAAACACAGGGGCATACGAGCAGTACTTC. Amino acid sequence: CSAANTGAYEQYF.

The chain links TRBV20-1 to TRBJ2-1, with D tentatively TRBD2 (6 bases). Germline-derived CDR1 and CDR2 are DFQATT and SNEGSKA (reference sequence). The CDR3 loop spans 14 amino acids. The V and J ends lost 6 bases and 8 bases respectively, with 20 bases between them. Written as DNA, the CDR3 is TGCAGTGCCCGGAGGGGTAACCTGATGCATGAGCAGTTCTTC. Protein product: CSARRGNLMHEQFF.

The chain uses TRBV20-1 and TRBJ2-3; 7 nucleotides agree with TRBD2. CDR3 length: 14 residues. CDR1 and CDR2 (germline): DFQATT, SNEGSKA (reference sequence). The V segment lost 5 bases and the J segment 2 bases; nucleotides outside the gene matches: 7. CDR3 in amino acids: CSAQPAGTTDTQYF. The CDR3 DNA sequence: TGCAGTGCTCAACCAGCGGGAACCACAGATACGCAGTATTTT.

This rearrangement joins TRBV5-1 to TRBJ2-7, with D possibly matching TRBD1 (5 bases). The CDR3 consists of 16 residues. Trimming pared 0 bases from V and 2 bases from J, leaving 15 bases between. Per the germline V gene, CDR1 is SGHRS and CDR2 is YFSETQ. CDR3 residues: CASSLAGHLLAYEQYF. CDR3 DNA: TGCGCCAGCAGCTTGGCCGGACACCTTTTGGCCTACGAGCAGTACTTC.

As for this clonotype: The junction differs from germline at one of its ends, possibly a read error. This chain connects TRBV20-1 to TRBJ2-4; TRBD2 aligns across 9 bases. The J call may be in error: the DNA end matches TRBJ2-7 better. Germline V gene sequence: CDR1 DFQATT, CDR2 SNEGSKA (reference sequence). This CDR3 spans 16 amino acids. CDR3 protein: CSAGDITSGHSYEQYF. CDR3 bases: TGCAGTGCTGGAGACATAACTAGCGGGCATTCCTACGAGCAGTACTTC.

The chain employs TRBV30 and TRBJ2-1; D is possibly TRBD1 (7 bases). The germline CDR1 and CDR2 sequences are GTSNPN and SVGIG (reference sequence). V lost 0 bases, J lost 4 bases, and 10 bases lay in between. This CDR3 region has 14 residues. The CDR3 DNA is TGTGCCTGGAGTGTGGCAGGGGGGTACAATGAGCAGTTCTTC. Residues: CAWSVAGGYNEQFF.

This clonotype has only one observation. V gene TRBV18 combines with J gene TRBJ2-2; perhaps TRBD2 as D (6 bases). V was trimmed by 3 bases and J by 3 bases, leaving 14 bases between them. CDR3 size: 16 residues. Germline CDR1 KGHSH, CDR2 LQKENI. CDR3 amino acids: CASSPLELAYTGELFF. The CDR3 region has the DNA TGTGCCAGCTCACCTCTAGAGCTAGCGTACACCGGGGAGCTGTTTTTT.

This sequence joins TRBV27 and TRBJ2-7; no clear D. Germline lookup yields CDR1 MNHEY and CDR2 SMNVEV (reference sequence). V lost 2 bases to trimming and J lost 0 bases, with 11 bases between them. CDR3 length: 15 residues. The CDR3 spells CASSLIRPSSYEQYF. CDR3 nucleotide sequence: TGTGCCAGCAGTTTAATCCGGCCCAGCTCCTACGAGCAGTACTTC.

The chain carries TRBV10-3 and TRBJ2-7, with 8 bases aligning to TRBD2. Germline trimming cut 5 bases from V and 0 bases from J; bases unmatched to any gene: 3. The CDR3 sequence is 14 residues long. Germline CDR1 is ENHRY and CDR2 is SYGVKD. In nucleotides, the CDR3 is TGTGCCATCAGTAGACTAGCGCTCTCCTACGAGCAGTACTTC. Translating it yields CAISRLALSYEQYF.

This clonotype was observed a handful of times. The gene calls are TRBV18 and TRBJ2-4; perhaps D is TRBD1 or TRBD2 (5 bases each). The CDR3 consists of 15 residues. CDR1 and CDR2 from the germline V gene are KGHSH and LQKENI. Trimming left V 4 bases short and J 3 bases short, with 13 bases between. In nucleotides, the CDR3 is TGTGCCAGCTCACGCCTAGGGGACGGCAAAAACATTCAGTACTTC. The encoded protein is CASSRLGDGKNIQYF.

As concerns this clonotype: One base away lies a much larger clone, so this may be a sequencing read error. The CDR3 carries no conserved terminal phenylalanine or tryptophan, so it likely arises from a read error. J is TRBJ2-3 and V is TRBV7-7; 13 bases match TRBD2. Germline lookup yields CDR1 SSHAT and CDR2 FNYEAQ (reference sequence). V shed 5 bases and J 9 bases; nucleotides not matched to a gene: 14. CDR3 length: 17 residues. The CDR3 region is CASSPGLAGTSGATQYC. CDR3 sequence (DNA): TGTGCCAGCAGCCCGGGACTAGCGGGAACTTCAGGGGCGACGCAGTATTGT.

With respect to this clonotype: Relative to the germline gene, one junction end is altered; a read error may explain this. The chain uses TRBV7-2 and TRBJ2-1; perhaps TRBD2 as D (6 bases). Germline values: CDR1 SGHTA, CDR2 FQGNSA. The CDR3 consists of 15 residues. CDR3 DNA sequence: TGTGCCGGCAGCTTACGGGGGTCTCTGGCCAATGAGCAGTTCTTC. It yields the protein CAGSLRGSLANEQFF.

This clonotype was seen repeatedly, ten times or more. V usage is TRBV15 and J usage is TRBJ2-7; 9 bases fit TRBD1. The J segment lost 3 bases and the V segment lost 8 bases, leaving 8 bases of the junction unmatched. The CDR3 is 14 residues long. The germline gives CDR1 LNHNV, CDR2 YYDKDF (reference sequence). Here the CDR3 DNA reads TGTGCCACCCGAAAAACAGGGGGCGGCTACGAGCAGTACTTC. This gives the protein CATRKTGGGYEQYF. The full variable domain, its missing parts supplied by reference TRBV15 and TRBJ2-7, is DAMVIQNPRYQVTQFGKPVTLSCSQTLNHNVMYWYQQKSSQAPKLLFHYYDKDFNNEADTPDNFQSRRPNTSFCFLDIRSPGLGDTAMYLCATRKTGGGYEQYFGPGTRLTVT.

This clonotype was seen only a few times. The V and J genes are TRBV6-5 and TRBJ2-5; 10 positions match TRBD1. The CDR3 extends over 14 amino acids. In germline, CDR1 is MNHEY, CDR2 SVGAGI. Unmatched junction bases numbered 8, after V lost 6 bases and J lost 7 bases. CDR3 in DNA: TGTGCCAGCAGCCCCGACAGGGGGCTGGGGACCCAGTACTTC. Its protein product is CASSPDRGLGTQYF.

The chain carries TRBV20-1 and TRBJ2-7; the D gene is possibly TRBD1 (6 bases). CDR1 and CDR2 from the germline V gene are DFQATT and SNEGSKA (reference sequence). Trimming cost V 5 bases and J 6 bases, with 11 bases left between them. This CDR3 has 11 residues. In nucleotides, the CDR3 is TGCAGTGCTGGCCGGACAGCCGAGCAGTACTTC. Residues: CSAGRTAEQYF.

This clonotype was seen at least ten times. The V and J genes are TRBV4-2 and TRBJ2-5; possibly TRBD2 for D (5 bases). CDR1 LGHNA and CDR2 YNFKEQ come from the germline V gene. V gave up 0 bases and J gave up 10 bases, with 18 bases separating them. The CDR3 consists of 15 residues. The CDR3 here is CASSQELAVHVVQYF. The CDR3 bases are TGTGCCAGCAGCCAAGAGCTAGCTGTACACGTAGTCCAGTACTTC.

The V call is TRBV20-1, the J call TRBJ2-7; 12 nucleotides match TRBD2. The V gene's germline CDR1 is DFQATT and CDR2 SNEGSKA (reference sequence). Trimming at V came to 2 bases and at J to 7 bases, leaving 9 bases not matched to a gene. The CDR3 consists of 15 residues. Here the CDR3 reads CSARKGTSGSSEQYF. The DNA of the CDR3 is TGCAGTGCTAGAAAAGGGACTAGCGGGTCTTCGGAGCAGTACTTC.

The J gene is TRBJ1-5, the V gene TRBV29-1; unclear D gene. Germline CDR1 SQVTM, CDR2 ANQGSEA. Trimming removed 1 base at V and 6 bases at J, with 13 bases between. The CDR3 totals 14 residues. The CDR3 bases are TGCAGCGTTGAAGGACGGTTTGATGGTCAGCCCCAGCATTTT. This sequence encodes CSVEGRFDGQPQHF.

This CDR3 reads CASSREGGALTDTQYF. Here the CDR3 DNA reads TGTGCCAGCAGCCGAGAAGGGGGGGCTCTCACAGATACGCAGTATTTT. V and J are TRBV14 and TRBJ2-3, with a weak D call TRBD2 (7 bases). V lost 4 bases to trimming and J lost 2 bases, with 16 bases between them. The germline V gene has CDR1 SGHDN and CDR2 FVKESK. The CDR3 is made up of 16 amino acids.

Comments on this clonotype: A much bigger clone sits one base away, suggesting this may be a read error. The V and J genes are TRBV14 and TRBJ2-3; perhaps TRBD1 as D (6 bases). This CDR3 spans 13 amino acids. Germline CDR1 reads SGHDN; CDR2 reads FVKESK. In nucleotides, the CDR3 is TGTGTCAGCAGTCGACAGGTCACAGATACGCAGTATTTT. Translation gives CVSSRQVTDTQYF.